This T cell receptor (beta chain) was obtained from a study of T cell responses to AZD1222 COVID-19 vaccine. In the case of this clone: Its antigen remains unidentified.

Clones were sequenced by immunoSEQ multiplex PCR, and TCRdb holds only the in-frame ones, with some missing. The table has about 120,000 clones, roughly 85% seen once. CDR3 length equals 14 residues. V was trimmed by 0 bases and J by 3 bases, leaving 9 bases between them. Germline V lookup: CDR1 KGHSH, CDR2 LQKENI. Findings and caveats of the study: Donor demographics were predominantly white British with a female majority; clonal diversity may be underestimated. CD4 TCRs linked to vaccination spanned spike, dominating at 160-218 and 743-854. The number of AZD1222 recipients seropositive at baseline was only five or six.

This chain joins TRBV18 and TRBJ2-7; D might be TRBD2 (5 bases). Specimen: peripheral blood, collected on day 0 of MenACWY control vaccination. The sequence was collected from an adult in good health. The CDR3 region has the DNA TGTGCCAGCTCACCACCTACGGGGAACTACGAGCAGTACTTC. Its translation is CASSPPTGNYEQYF.